This TCR delta chain was retrieved from a study of γδ T cells in repeated Plasmodium falciparum infection. Overall study context: Donors were malaria-exposed Malian children or age- and gender-matched Australian children. Broader study findings: Malian children's Vdelta2-negative repertoires appeared more expanded and less diverse than Australians'.

This clone was detected ten times or more. Its antigen is undetermined. There are 22 residues in the CDR3. Germline CDR1 TSWWSYY, CDR2 QGS. The J segment lost 0 bases and the V segment lost 2 bases, leaving 24 bases of the junction unmatched. TCRdb re-processed the multiplex PCR reads via CATT. The sample records some 100,000 delta-chain clones, approximately 1.5% being singletons. Vgamma9/Vdelta2+ and Vdelta2-negative gammadelta T cells were flow-sorted from PBMC for bulk sequencing. The chain is built from TRDV1 and TRDJ1, with 7 bases identical to TRDD3. This receptor was obtained from a pool of human donors (malaria-infected and uninfected, not separated). Sequencing used gamma-delta T cells from blood. As DNA, the CDR3 is TGTGCTCTTGGGGAAGGGGGCCAGACCCTCCTGGGGGGCCACCGTTACACCGATAAACTCATCTTT. Residues: CALGEGGQTLLGGHRYTDKLIF.